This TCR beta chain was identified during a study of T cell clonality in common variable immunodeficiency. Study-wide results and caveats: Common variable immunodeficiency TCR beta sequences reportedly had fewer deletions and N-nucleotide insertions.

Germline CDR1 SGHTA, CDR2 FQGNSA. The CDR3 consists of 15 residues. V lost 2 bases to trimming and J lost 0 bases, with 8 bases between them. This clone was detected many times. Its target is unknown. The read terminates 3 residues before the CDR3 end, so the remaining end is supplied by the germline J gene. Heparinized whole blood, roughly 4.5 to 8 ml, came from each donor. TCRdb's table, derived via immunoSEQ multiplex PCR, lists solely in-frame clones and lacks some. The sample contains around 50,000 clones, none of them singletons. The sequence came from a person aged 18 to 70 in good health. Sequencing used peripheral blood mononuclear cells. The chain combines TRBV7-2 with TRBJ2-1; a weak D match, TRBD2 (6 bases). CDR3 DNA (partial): TGTGCCAGCAGCTTAAACGGGGGCTCCTACAATGAG. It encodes CASSLNGGSYNE. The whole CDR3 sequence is CASSLNGGSYNEQFF.